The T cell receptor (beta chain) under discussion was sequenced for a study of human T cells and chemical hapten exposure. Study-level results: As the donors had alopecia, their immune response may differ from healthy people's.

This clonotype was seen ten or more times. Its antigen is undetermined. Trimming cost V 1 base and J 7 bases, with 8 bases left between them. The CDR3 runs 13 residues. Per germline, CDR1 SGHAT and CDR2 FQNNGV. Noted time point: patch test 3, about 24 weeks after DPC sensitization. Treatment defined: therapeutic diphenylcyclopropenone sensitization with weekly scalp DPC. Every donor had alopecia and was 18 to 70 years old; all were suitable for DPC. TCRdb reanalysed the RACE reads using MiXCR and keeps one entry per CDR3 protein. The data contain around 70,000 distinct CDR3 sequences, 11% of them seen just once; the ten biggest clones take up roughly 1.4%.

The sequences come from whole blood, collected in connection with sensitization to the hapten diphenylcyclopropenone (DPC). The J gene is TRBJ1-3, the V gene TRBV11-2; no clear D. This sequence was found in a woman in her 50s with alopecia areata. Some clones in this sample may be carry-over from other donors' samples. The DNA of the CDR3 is TGTGCCAGCAGCTTAGCCCTCGGGAACACCATATATTTT. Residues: CASSLALGNTIYF. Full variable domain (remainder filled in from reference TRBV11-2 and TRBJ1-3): EAGVAQSPRYKIIEKRQSVAFWCNPISGHATLYWYQQILGQGPKLLIQFQNNGVVDDSQLPKDRFSAERLKGVDSTLKIQPAKLEDSAVYLCASSLALGNTIYFGEGSWLTVV.